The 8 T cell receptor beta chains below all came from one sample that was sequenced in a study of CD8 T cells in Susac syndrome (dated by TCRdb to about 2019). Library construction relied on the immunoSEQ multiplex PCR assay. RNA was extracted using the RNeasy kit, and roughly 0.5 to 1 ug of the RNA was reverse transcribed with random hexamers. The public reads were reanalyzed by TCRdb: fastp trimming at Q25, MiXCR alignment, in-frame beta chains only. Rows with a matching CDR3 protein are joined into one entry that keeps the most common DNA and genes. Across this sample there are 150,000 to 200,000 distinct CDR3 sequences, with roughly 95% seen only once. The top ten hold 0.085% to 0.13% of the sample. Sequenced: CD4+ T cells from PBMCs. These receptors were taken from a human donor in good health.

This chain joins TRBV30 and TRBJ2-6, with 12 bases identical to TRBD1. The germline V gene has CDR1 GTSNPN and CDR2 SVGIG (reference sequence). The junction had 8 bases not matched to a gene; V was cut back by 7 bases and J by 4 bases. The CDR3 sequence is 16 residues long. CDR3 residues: CASTGTGGPGANVLTF. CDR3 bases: TGTGCCTCCACCGGGACAGGGGGCCCCGGGGCCAACGTCCTGACTTTC.

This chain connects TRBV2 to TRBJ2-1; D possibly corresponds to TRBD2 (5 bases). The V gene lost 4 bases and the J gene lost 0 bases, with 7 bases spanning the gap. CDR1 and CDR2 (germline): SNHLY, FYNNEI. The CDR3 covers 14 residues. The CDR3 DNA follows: TGTGCCAGCAGTGGACTACCCTCCTACAATGAGCAGTTCTTC. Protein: CASSGLPSYNEQFF.

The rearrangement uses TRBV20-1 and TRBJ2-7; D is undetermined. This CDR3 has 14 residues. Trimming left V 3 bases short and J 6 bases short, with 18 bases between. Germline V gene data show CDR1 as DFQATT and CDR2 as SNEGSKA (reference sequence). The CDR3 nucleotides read TGCAGTGCTAGCCTCTCGCCCACCCATGCCGAGCAGTACTTC. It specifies CSASLSPTHAEQYF.

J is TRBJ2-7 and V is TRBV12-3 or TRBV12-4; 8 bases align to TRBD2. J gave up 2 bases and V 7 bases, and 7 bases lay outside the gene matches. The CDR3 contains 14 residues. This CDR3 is CASTPGGSTYEQYF. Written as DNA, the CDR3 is TGTGCCAGCACCCCGGGGGGGTCCACCTACGAGCAGTACTTC.

The CDR3 DNA is TGCAGCGCATCATGGGGGGGCCGGGAGACCCAGTACTTC. It translates to CSASWGGRETQYF. The rearrangement uses TRBV29-1 and TRBJ2-5, with D possibly TRBD2 on 7 matching bases. The germline V gene encodes CDR1 SQVTM and CDR2 ANQGSEA. V was trimmed by 7 bases and J by 5 bases, leaving 17 bases between them. The CDR3 totals 13 residues. Looking up the rest from reference TRBV29-1 and TRBJ2-5 gives the full variable domain: SAVISQKPSRDICQRGTSLTIQCQVDSQVTMMFWYRQQPGQSLTLIATANQGSEATYESGFVIDKFPISRPNLTFSTLTVSNMSPEDSSIYLCSASWGGRETQYFGPGTRLLVL.

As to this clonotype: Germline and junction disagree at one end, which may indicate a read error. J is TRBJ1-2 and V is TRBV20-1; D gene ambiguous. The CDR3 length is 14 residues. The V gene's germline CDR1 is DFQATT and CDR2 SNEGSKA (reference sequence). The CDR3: CSAREVRSNYGYTF. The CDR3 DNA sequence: TGCAGTGCAAGAGAAGTCCGATCTAACTATGGCTACACCTTC.

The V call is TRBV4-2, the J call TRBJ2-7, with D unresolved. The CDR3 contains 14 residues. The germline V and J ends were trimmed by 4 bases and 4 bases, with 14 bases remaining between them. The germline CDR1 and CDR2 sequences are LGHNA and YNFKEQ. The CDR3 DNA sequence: TGTGCCAGCAGCCGAGGTGGAGTCCTTTACGAGCAGTACTTC. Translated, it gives CASSRGGVLYEQYF.

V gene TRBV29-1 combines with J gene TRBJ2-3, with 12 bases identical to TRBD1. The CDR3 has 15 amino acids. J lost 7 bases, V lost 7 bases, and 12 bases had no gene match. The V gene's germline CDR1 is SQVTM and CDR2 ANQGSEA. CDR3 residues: CSAAPGTGGRNTQYF. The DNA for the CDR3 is TGCAGCGCCGCCCCCGGGACAGGGGGCAGGAATACGCAGTATTTT.